This T cell receptor (beta chain) was retrieved from a study of response to subunit inactivated influenza vaccine. This clonotype came up many times. The antigen is undetermined. With 4 bases clipped from V and 2 bases from J, the junction kept 2 bases outside the gene matches. CDR3 length: 13 residues. The V gene's germline CDR1 is SEHNR and CDR2 FQNEAQ (reference sequence). TCRdb called the RT-PCR reads again in MiXCR, with one record for every CDR3 protein. In the table there are fewer than 250,000 distinct CDR3 sequences, approximately 14% of which are singletons. Overall study findings and caveats: Seasonal influenza vaccination, on each occasion, was suggested by the authors to recruit few new T cells.

The sequence derives from a man aged 50-59 years who received an inactivated influenza vaccine. The chain couples TRBV7-9 to TRBJ2-7; the match to TRBD2 covers 7 bases. The specimen was CD8+ T cells sorted from PBMCs, collected more than 4 days after vaccination. For the CDR3, the DNA is TGTGCCAGCAGCTCCGGGGGGACCTACGAGCAGTACTTC. This encodes CASSSGGTYEQYF. The whole variable domain, remainder taken from reference TRBV7-9 and TRBJ2-7, is DTGVSQNPRHKITKRGQNVTFRCDPISEHNRLYWYRQTLGQGPEFLTYFQNEAQLEKSRLLSDRFSAERPKGSFSTLEIQRTEQGDSAMYLCASSSGGTYEQYFGPGTRLTVT.